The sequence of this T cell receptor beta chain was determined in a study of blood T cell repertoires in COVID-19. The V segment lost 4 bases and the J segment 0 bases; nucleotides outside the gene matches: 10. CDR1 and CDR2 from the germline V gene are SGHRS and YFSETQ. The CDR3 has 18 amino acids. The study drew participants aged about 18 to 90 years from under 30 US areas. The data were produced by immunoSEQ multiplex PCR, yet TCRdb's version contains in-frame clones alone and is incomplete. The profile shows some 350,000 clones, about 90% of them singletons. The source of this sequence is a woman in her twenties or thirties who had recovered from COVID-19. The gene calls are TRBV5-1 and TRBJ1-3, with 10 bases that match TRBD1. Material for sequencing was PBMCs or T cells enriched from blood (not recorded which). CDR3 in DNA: TGCGCCAGCAGCCCCACACCGACAGGGGGCATCTCTGGAAACACCATATATTTT. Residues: CASSPTPTGGISGNTIYF.